Shown below are 10 T cell receptor beta chains from a single sample sequenced in a study of blood T cell repertoires in COVID-19. The data were produced by immunoSEQ multiplex PCR, yet TCRdb's version contains in-frame clones alone and is incomplete. The sample records approximately 410,000 clones, 80% to 90% being singletons. Material for sequencing was peripheral blood. These receptor sequences come from a woman younger than 45 with active or convalescent COVID-19.

The rearrangement joins TRBV4-1 to TRBJ2-7; TRBD2 matches 12 bases. V shed 2 bases and J 5 bases; nucleotides not matched to a gene: 7. The CDR3 runs 16 residues. Germline-derived CDR1 and CDR2 are MGHRA and YSYEKL. The CDR3 bases are TGCGCCAGCAGCCAACCTAGCGGGAGGGCCAGGGACGAGCAGTACTTC. The encoded protein is CASSQPSGRARDEQYF.

V and J are TRBV6-1 and TRBJ1-2; D possibly corresponds to TRBD1 (6 bases). Trimming pared 0 bases from V and 0 bases from J, leaving 20 bases between. The germline gives CDR1 MNHNS, CDR2 SASEGT. The CDR3 has 19 amino acids. The CDR3 loop is CASSEAADRLFTSNYGYTF. DNA for the CDR3: TGTGCCAGCAGTGAAGCTGCCGACAGGCTATTCACATCTAACTATGGCTACACCTTC.

The chain couples TRBV6-6 to TRBJ1-5; D gene ambiguous. V lost 6 bases and J lost 0, with 9 bases in between. The CDR3 consists of 14 residues. CDR1 MNHNY and CDR2 SVGAGI come from the germline V gene (reference sequence). The CDR3 is CASRPTDSNQPQHF. The CDR3 DNA follows: TGTGCCAGCAGGCCTACAGATAGCAATCAGCCCCAGCATTTT.

The chain recombines TRBV15 with TRBJ1-5, with 8 bases fitting TRBD1. J was trimmed by 7 bases and V by 1 base; bases with no gene match: 6. The CDR3 runs to 15 residues. Germline loops: CDR1 LNHNV, CDR2 YYDKDF (reference sequence). The CDR3: CATSRGTTGAQPQHF. CDR3 DNA sequence: TGTGCCACCAGCAGAGGGACGACAGGGGCCCAGCCCCAGCATTTT.

As for this clone: Compared with germline, one end of the junction differs, possibly owing to a read error. V is TRBV7-6 and J is TRBJ2-7; D not resolved. Per the germline V gene, CDR1 is SGHVS and CDR2 is FNYEAQ. This CDR3 region has 12 residues. In nucleotides, the CDR3 is TGTGCCAGCAGCTTAGCCTCCGACGAGCAGTACTTC. It translates to CASSLASDEQYF.

V gene TRBV25-1 combines with J gene TRBJ1-1; TRBD1 is a possible D gene (6 bases). The CDR3 length is 13 residues. Per the germline V gene, CDR1 is MGHDK and CDR2 is SYGVNS. V was cut by 8 bases and J by 3 bases, with 13 bases left in between. CDR3 loop: CASATGLDTEAFF. The CDR3 DNA reads as TGTGCCAGCGCAACAGGGTTGGACACTGAAGCTTTCTTT. Together with reference TRBV25-1 and TRBJ1-1, the CDR3 gives the full variable domain: EADIYQTPRYLVIGTGKKITLECSQTMGHDKMYWYQQDPGMELHLIHYSYGVNSTEKGDLSSESTVSRIRTEHFPLTLESARPSHTSQYLCASATGLDTEAFFGQGTRLTVV.

This chain links TRBV6-5 with TRBJ1-1; a possible D gene is TRBD1 (6 bases). Germline CDR1 is MNHEY and CDR2 is SVGAGI. The V and J ends lost 9 bases and 5 bases respectively, with 10 bases between them. This CDR3 has 11 amino acids. The CDR3: CASGRGTEAFF. The CDR3 DNA reads as TGTGCCAGTGGCAGGGGAACTGAAGCTTTCTTT.

This clone has a single count. The rearrangement links TRBV27 to TRBJ1-2, with 7 bases matching TRBD1. The CDR3 extends over 16 amino acids. CDR1 and CDR2 from the germline V gene are MNHEY and SMNVEV (reference sequence). V trimming: 3 bases; J trimming: 1 base; junction bases outside the gene matches: 8. DNA of the CDR3: TGTGCCAGCAGTTTTGGCGGGGACAGCAGTAACTATGGCTACACCTTC. Translated: CASSFGGDSSNYGYTF.

The V and J genes are TRBV7-2 and TRBJ1-2; 7 nucleotides line up with TRBD1. The junction had 21 bases not matched to a gene; V was cut back by 5 bases and J by 3 bases. CDR1 is SGHTA and CDR2 is FQGNSA in the germline V gene. This CDR3 region has 19 residues. The DNA of the CDR3 is TGTGCCAGCAGCACAGCTTCAAGGACAGGTCGTGGATCTGACTATGGCTACACCTTC. Protein: CASSTASRTGRGSDYGYTF.

The chain uses TRBV7-8 and TRBJ2-3; D is unresolved. Looked up from germline, CDR1 is SGHVS and CDR2 is FQNEAQ. V was trimmed by 5 bases and J by 3 bases, leaving 3 bases between them. The CDR3 sequence is 11 residues long. The DNA of the CDR3 is TGTGCCAGCAGCCTAACAGATACGCAGTATTTT. Protein product: CASSLTDTQYF.